What follows are 21 T cell receptor beta chains derived from one specimen sequenced in a study of CD8 T cells in Susac syndrome. The RNA input was about 0.5 to 1 ug, and it was reverse transcribed with random hexamers. TCRdb independently ran MiXCR on the immunoSEQ multiplex PCR reads; one entry per CDR3 protein. The sample lists about 85,000 distinct CDR3 sequences; around 95% were seen once. Sequencing used CD8+ T cells from PBMCs. The receptors originated from a human donor with Susac syndrome.

The V gene is TRBV4-1, the J gene TRBJ2-3, with 7 nucleotides matching TRBD2. Trimming cost V 0 bases and J 4 bases; bases outside gene matches: 7. This CDR3 comprises 16 residues. Germline CDR1 and CDR2: MGHRA and YSYEKL. The CDR3 sequence is CASSQDRGRAPDTQYF. The CDR3 nucleotides are TGCGCCAGCAGCCAAGATCGTGGGAGGGCCCCAGATACGCAGTATTTT.

V is TRBV20-1 and J is TRBJ2-3, with D possibly TRBD2 on 6 matching bases. Per the germline V gene, CDR1 is DFQATT and CDR2 is SNEGSKA (reference sequence). V lost 3 bases, J lost 3 bases, and 25 bases lay in between. The CDR3 consists of 18 residues. The CDR3 here is CSASIRKIDTGVTDTQYF. CDR3 sequence (DNA): TGCAGTGCTAGTATCCGAAAGATCGATACGGGAGTGACAGATACGCAGTATTTT.

Written as DNA, the CDR3 is TGTGCCAGCAGTTCCCATAGGGTCAACGAGCAGTACTTC. This encodes CASSSHRVNEQYF. The gene calls are TRBV12-3 or TRBV12-4 and TRBJ2-7; D gene unclear. This CDR3 has 13 residues. The germline V and J ends were trimmed by 4 bases and 5 bases, with 12 bases remaining between them.

The chain links TRBV27 to TRBJ2-7; D is perhaps TRBD1 or TRBD2 (5 bases each). The CDR3 loop spans 13 amino acids. Germline CDR1 reads MNHEY; CDR2 reads SMNVEV (reference sequence). Trimming left V 2 bases short and J 5 bases short, with 10 bases between. The CDR3 protein is CASSLLGEHEQYF. CDR3 bases: TGTGCCAGCAGTTTACTGGGGGAACACGAGCAGTACTTC.

This sequence joins TRBV6-2 or TRBV6-3 and TRBJ2-7; 8 bases line up with TRBD1. Germline loops: CDR1 MNHEY, CDR2 SVGEGT. J gave up 3 bases and V 8 bases, and 6 bases lay outside the gene matches. This CDR3 has 13 residues. The CDR3 sequence is CASGRDRIYEQYF. The CDR3 DNA is TGTGCCAGCGGCCGGGACAGGATCTACGAGCAGTACTTC.

The CDR3 nucleotides read TGCAGCCTGGGGGCCGATCCGGATACGCAGTATTTT. Amino acid sequence: CSLGADPDTQYF. The chain carries TRBV29-1 and TRBJ2-3; TRBD1 is a possible D gene (6 bases). Germline V CDR1 and CDR2: SQVTM, ANQGSEA. The CDR3 has 12 amino acids. Trimming shortened V by 8 bases and J by 6 bases, and 15 bases separated the two germline ends.

The J gene is TRBJ2-1, the V gene TRBV12-3 or TRBV12-4; 9 bases agree with TRBD2. The CDR3 has 14 amino acids. V lost 4 bases, J lost 8 bases, and 6 bases stayed unmatched. The CDR3 DNA follows: TGTGCCAGCAGTTGGGCGGGAGGGGCCTATGAGCAGTTCTTC. Translated, it gives CASSWAGGAYEQFF.

The chain combines TRBV19 with TRBJ2-7, with TRBD2 as a possible D gene (5 bases). V shed 0 bases and J shed 6 bases, with 12 bases lying between them. CDR3 length: 14 amino acids. Germline CDR1 and CDR2: LNHDA and SQIVND (reference sequence). The CDR3 here is CASSIDPLGGEQYF. In nucleotides, the CDR3 is TGTGCCAGTAGTATAGACCCCCTTGGAGGCGAGCAGTACTTC.

V and J are TRBV5-1 and TRBJ2-1; 14 nucleotides agree with TRBD2. Germline assignment: CDR1 SGHRS and CDR2 YFSETQ. The CDR3 extends over 15 amino acids. Trimming cost V 7 bases and J 8 bases; bases outside gene matches: 8. DNA of the CDR3: TGCGCCAGCGGATGGACTAGCGGGAGGTTCGATGAGCAGTTCTTC. It is translated as CASGWTSGRFDEQFF.

This clonotype was counted a few times. This chain uses TRBV30 with TRBJ2-1; TRBD2 agrees at 8 bases. CDR1 and CDR2 from the germline V gene are GTSNPN and SVGIG (reference sequence). This CDR3 has 14 residues. Unmatched junction bases numbered 10, after V lost 5 bases and J lost 7 bases. As DNA, the CDR3 is TGTGCCTGGCAACCTAGCGGGCGGTGGAATGAGCAGTTCTTC. Translating gives CAWQPSGRWNEQFF. The full variable domain, rest sourced from reference TRBV30 and TRBJ2-1, is SQTIHQWPATLVQPVGSPLSLECTVEGTSNPNLYWYRQAAGRGLQLLFYSVGIGQISSEVPQNLSASRPQDRQFILSSKKLLLSDSGFYLCAWQPSGRWNEQFFGPGTRLTVL.

The chain combines TRBV5-6 with TRBJ1-1, with D possibly being TRBD1 (5 bases). V was shortened by 4 bases and J by 5 bases, with 12 bases between the two germline ends. The germline V gene has CDR1 SGHDT and CDR2 YYEEEE. This CDR3 has 13 residues. CDR3 nucleotide sequence: TGTGCCAGCAGCCCCTGGCAGGGAACTGAAGCTTTCTTT. Protein product: CASSPWQGTEAFF.

The V call is TRBV27, the J call TRBJ2-2, with D possibly being TRBD2 (5 bases). The CDR3 spans 15 residues. Germline assignment: CDR1 MNHEY and CDR2 SMNVEV (reference sequence). Trimming took 3 bases from V and 7 from J, leaving 15 bases between them. CDR3 nucleotides: TGTGCCAGCAGTTTTCTGAGGGAACCGGGCGGGGAGCTGTTTTTT. Translated: CASSFLREPGGELFF.

The V call is TRBV13, the J call TRBJ2-7, with 10 bases identical to TRBD2. This CDR3 comprises 16 residues. CDR1 is PRHDT and CDR2 is FYEKMQ in the germline V gene (reference sequence). Trimming cost V 5 bases and J 3 bases; bases outside gene matches: 10. CDR3 nucleotide sequence: TGTGCCAGCAGCACGCTAATCGCTAGCGGGAGCTACGAGCAGTACTTC. Its translation is CASSTLIASGSYEQYF. Looking up the rest from reference TRBV13 and TRBJ2-7 gives the full variable domain: AAGVIQSPRHLIKEKRETATLKCYPIPRHDTVYWYQQGPGQDPQFLISFYEKMQSDKGSIPDRFSAQQFSDYHSELNMSSLELGDSALYFCASSTLIASGSYEQYFGPGTRLTVT.

The chain is built from TRBV15 and TRBJ2-1, with 10 bases that match TRBD2. The CDR3 has 19 residues. V shed 0 bases, J shed 4 bases, and the junction held 12 bases outside the gene matches. The germline V gene encodes CDR1 LNHNV and CDR2 YYDKDF (reference sequence). CDR3 residues: CATSREAGLAGVRYNEQFF. The CDR3 DNA is TGTGCCACCAGCAGAGAAGCTGGCCTAGCGGGAGTTCGATACAATGAGCAGTTCTTC.

The CDR3 DNA reads as TGCGCCAGCAGTCGGTCCCGGAATGAGCAGTTCTTC. Amino acid sequence: CASSRSRNEQFF. The V gene is TRBV23-1, the J gene TRBJ2-1; the D is unclear. TRBV23-1 is noted as an ORF with a role that remains uncertain. This CDR3 spans 12 amino acids. V lost 4 bases to trimming and J lost 7 bases, with 8 bases between them.

A single count supports this clonotype. V gene TRBV15 combines with J gene TRBJ2-1, with TRBD2 identical over 7 bases. The CDR3 is 14 amino acids. The junction had 11 bases not matched to a gene; V was cut back by 5 bases and J by 10 bases. The germline CDR1 and CDR2 sequences are LNHNV and YYDKDF (reference sequence). The CDR3 region has the DNA TGTGCCACCAGCCCCCTAGCGGATTGGAACGAGCAGTTCTTC. Its protein product is CATSPLADWNEQFF. The entire variable domain, with the rest obtained from reference TRBV15 and TRBJ2-1, is as follows: DAMVIQNPRYQVTQFGKPVTLSCSQTLNHNVMYWYQQKSSQAPKLLFHYYDKDFNNEADTPDNFQSRRPNTSFCFLDIRSPGLGDTAMYLCATSPLADWNEQFFGPGTRLTVL.

The chain links TRBV20-1 to TRBJ2-7; perhaps TRBD2 as D (5 bases). This CDR3 has 15 amino acids. Trimming shortened V by 1 base and J by 5 bases, and 18 bases separated the two germline ends. Germline CDR1 and CDR2: DFQATT and SNEGSKA (reference sequence). For the CDR3, the DNA is TGCAGTGCTAGAGCGTCGCGGGCCCCCACCCACGAGCAGTACTTC. Residues: CSARASRAPTHEQYF.

The chain carries TRBV7-9 and TRBJ2-4; 8 nucleotides agree with TRBD1. The V gene end was trimmed by 4 bases and the J gene end by 8 bases; junction bases not matched to a gene: 10. CDR1 is SEHNR and CDR2 is FQNEAQ in the germline V gene (reference sequence). The CDR3 length is 15 residues. Here the CDR3 DNA reads TGTGCCAGCAGCTCGCGACAGGGGCCAAAGGACATTCAGTACTTC. Protein sequence: CASSSRQGPKDIQYF.

This chain joins TRBV6-2 or TRBV6-3 and TRBJ1-2; D not certain. The germline V gene has CDR1 MNHEY and CDR2 SVGEGT. CDR3 length: 12 amino acids. Between the trimmed V and J ends, which lost 3 bases and 12 bases, there was a span of 14 bases. CDR3 nucleotides: TGTGCCAGCAGTTATATCGGTCAGGAGAACACCTTC. Translating gives CASSYIGQENTF.

CDR3 protein: CASSQVGRGEQYF. Written as DNA, the CDR3 is TGTGCCAGCAGCCAAGTCGGGAGAGGGGAGCAGTACTTC. The chain combines TRBV3-1 with TRBJ2-7, with D perhaps matching TRBD2 (6 bases). V gave up 1 base and J gave up 7 bases, with 11 bases separating them. Germline V gene sequence: CDR1 LGHDT, CDR2 YNNKEL (reference sequence). CDR3 length: 13 amino acids.

CDR3 bases: TGTGCCAGCAGTGAGGGACTTCTTGGTGGGTTTTGGGGCAATCAGCCCCAGCATTTT. Translated: CASSEGLLGGFWGNQPQHF. The chain links TRBV2 to TRBJ1-5; a weak D match, TRBD1 (5 bases). Germline V lookup: CDR1 SNHLY, CDR2 FYNNEI. The CDR3 covers 19 residues. V shed 3 bases and J shed 2 bases, with 23 bases lying between them.